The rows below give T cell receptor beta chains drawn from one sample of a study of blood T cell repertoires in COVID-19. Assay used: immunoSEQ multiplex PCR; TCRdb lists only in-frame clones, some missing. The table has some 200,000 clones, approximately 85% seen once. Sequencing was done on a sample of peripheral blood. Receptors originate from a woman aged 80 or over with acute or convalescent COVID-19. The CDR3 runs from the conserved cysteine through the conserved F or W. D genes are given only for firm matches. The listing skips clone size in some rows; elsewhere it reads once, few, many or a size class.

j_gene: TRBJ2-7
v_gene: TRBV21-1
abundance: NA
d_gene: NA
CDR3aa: CASSKQQGGPNEQYF
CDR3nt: TGTGCCAGCAGCAAACAGCAGGGGGGTCCCAACGAGCAGTACTTC

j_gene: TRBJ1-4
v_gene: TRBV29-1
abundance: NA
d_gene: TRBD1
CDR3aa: CSVAGQGREKLFF
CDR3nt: TGCAGCGTGGCGGGACAGGGCCGGGAAAAACTGTTTTTT

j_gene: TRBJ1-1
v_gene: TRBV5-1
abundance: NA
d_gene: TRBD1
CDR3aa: CASSSGTGYTEAFF
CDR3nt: TGCGCCAGCAGCTCCGGGACAGGGTACACTGAAGCTTTCTTT

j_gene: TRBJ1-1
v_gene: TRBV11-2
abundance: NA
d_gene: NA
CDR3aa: CASSKNQGRVNTEAFF
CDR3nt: TGTGCCAGCAGTAAAAACCAGGGAAGGGTGAACACTGAAGCTTTCTTT

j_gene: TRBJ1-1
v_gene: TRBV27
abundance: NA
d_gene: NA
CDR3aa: CASSLRVGTEAFF
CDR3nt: TGTGCCAGCAGTTTGCGGGTGGGCACTGAAGCTTTCTTT

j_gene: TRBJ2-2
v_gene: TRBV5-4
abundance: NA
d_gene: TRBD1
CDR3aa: CASSVGSRDRNTGELFF
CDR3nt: TGTGCCAGCAGCGTAGGGTCTCGGGACAGGAACACCGGGGAGCTGTTTTTT

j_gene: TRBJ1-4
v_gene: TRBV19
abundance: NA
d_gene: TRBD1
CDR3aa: CASSATGGPEKLFF
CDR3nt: TGTGCCAGTAGTGCGACAGGGGGCCCTGAAAAACTGTTTTTT

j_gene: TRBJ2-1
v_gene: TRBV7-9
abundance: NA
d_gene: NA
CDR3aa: CAGGDEQFF
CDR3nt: TGTGCCGGCGGAGATGAGCAGTTCTTC

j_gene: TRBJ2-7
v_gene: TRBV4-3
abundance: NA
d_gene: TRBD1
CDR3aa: CASSQEWQGALGFYEQYF
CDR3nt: TGCGCCAGCAGCCAAGAATGGCAGGGGGCCCTAGGTTTCTACGAGCAGTACTTC

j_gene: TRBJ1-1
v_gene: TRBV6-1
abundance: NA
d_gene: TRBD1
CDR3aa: CASSDRQGAVNTEAFF
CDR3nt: TGTGCCAGCAGTGACAGACAGGGGGCCGTGAACACTGAAGCTTTCTTT

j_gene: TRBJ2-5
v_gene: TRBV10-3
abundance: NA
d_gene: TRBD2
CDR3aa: CAISESTSDWETQYF
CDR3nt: TGTGCCATCAGTGAGTCGACTAGCGACTGGGAGACCCAGTACTTC

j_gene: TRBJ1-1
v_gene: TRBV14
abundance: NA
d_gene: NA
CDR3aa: CASSPFRPSGRNTEAFF
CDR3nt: TGTGCCAGCAGCCCGTTTCGACCAAGCGGGCGGAACACTGAAGCTTTCTTT

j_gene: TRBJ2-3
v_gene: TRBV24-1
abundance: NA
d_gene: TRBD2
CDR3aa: CATSDPTSGGTDTQYF
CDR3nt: TGTGCCACCAGTGACCCGACTAGCGGGGGAACAGATACGCAGTATTTT

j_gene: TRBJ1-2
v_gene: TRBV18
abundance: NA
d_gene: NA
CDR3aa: CASSGGEYGYTF
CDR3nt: TGTGCCAGCTCCGGGGGGGAGTATGGCTACACCTTC

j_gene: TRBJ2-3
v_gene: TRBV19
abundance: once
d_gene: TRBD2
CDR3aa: CASSLNSGRNADTQYF
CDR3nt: TGTGCCAGTAGTCTCAACAGCGGGAGGAACGCAGATACGCAGTATTTT

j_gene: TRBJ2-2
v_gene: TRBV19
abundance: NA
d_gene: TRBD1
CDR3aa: CASTRDSLNTGELFF
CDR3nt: TGTGCCAGTACCCGGGACAGCTTGAACACCGGGGAGCTGTTTTTT

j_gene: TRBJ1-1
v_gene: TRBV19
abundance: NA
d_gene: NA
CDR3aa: CASSMGRGRGNTEAFF
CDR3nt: TGTGCCAGTAGTATGGGGAGAGGCAGGGGGAACACTGAAGCTTTCTTT

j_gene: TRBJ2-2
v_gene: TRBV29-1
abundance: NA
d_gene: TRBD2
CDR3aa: CSVAPRLAGVATGELFF
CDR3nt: TGCAGCGTTGCCCCAAGACTAGCGGGAGTTGCCACCGGGGAGCTGTTTTTT

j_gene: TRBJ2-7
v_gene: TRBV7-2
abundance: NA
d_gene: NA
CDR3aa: CASSLARTGEQYF
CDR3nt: TGTGCCAGCAGCTTAGCGAGAACCGGCGAGCAGTACTTC

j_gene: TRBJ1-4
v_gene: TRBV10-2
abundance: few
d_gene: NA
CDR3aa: CASSRTPDSNNEKLFF
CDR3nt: TGCGCCAGCAGCCGCACCCCCGACAGCAATAATGAAAAACTGTTTTTT

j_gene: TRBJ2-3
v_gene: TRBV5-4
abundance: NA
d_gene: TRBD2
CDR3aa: CASSLQRPGTRVGAQYF
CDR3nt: TGTGCCAGCAGCTTACAACGGCCGGGGACTAGGGTGGGAGCGCAGTATTTT

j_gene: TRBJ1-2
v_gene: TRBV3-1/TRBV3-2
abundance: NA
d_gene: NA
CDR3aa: CASSLRAGYTF
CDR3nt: TGTGCCAGCAGCCTGAGGGCTGGCTACACCTTC

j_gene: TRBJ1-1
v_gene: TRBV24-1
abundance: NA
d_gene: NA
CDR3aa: CATSWSENTEAFF
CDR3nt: TGTGCCACCAGTTGGAGTGAGAACACTGAAGCTTTCTTT

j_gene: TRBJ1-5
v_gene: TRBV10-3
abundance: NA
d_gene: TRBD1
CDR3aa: CAISESDRAGSQPQHF
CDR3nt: TGTGCCATCAGTGAGTCGGACAGGGCGGGGAGTCAGCCCCAGCATTTT

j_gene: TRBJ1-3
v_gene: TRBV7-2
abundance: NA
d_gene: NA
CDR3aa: CASSLYGVSGNTIYF
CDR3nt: TGTGCCAGCAGCTTATACGGGGTCTCTGGAAACACCATATATTTT

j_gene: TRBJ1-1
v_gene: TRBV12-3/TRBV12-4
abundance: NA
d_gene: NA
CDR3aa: CASRQGSEAFF
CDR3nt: TGTGCCAGCAGACAGGGTTCTGAAGCTTTCTTT

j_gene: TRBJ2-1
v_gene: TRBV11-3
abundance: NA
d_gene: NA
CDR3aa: CASSLRSGSYNEQFF
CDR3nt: TGTGCCAGCAGCTTGAGGAGCGGCTCCTACAATGAGCAGTTCTTC

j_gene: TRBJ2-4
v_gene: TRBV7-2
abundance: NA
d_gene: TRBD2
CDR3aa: CASSSLAGGKNIQYF
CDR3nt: TGTGCCAGCAGCTCCTTAGCGGGGGGGAAAAACATTCAGTACTTC

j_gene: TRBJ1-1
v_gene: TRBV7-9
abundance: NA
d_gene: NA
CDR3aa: CASRPAGSNRGNTEAFF
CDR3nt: TGTGCCAGCAGGCCTGCCGGGTCAAATAGGGGGAACACTGAAGCTTTCTTT

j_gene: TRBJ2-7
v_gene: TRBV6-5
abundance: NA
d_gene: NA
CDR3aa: CASSYSESYEQYF
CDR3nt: TGTGCCAGCAGTTACTCCGAGTCCTACGAGCAGTACTTC

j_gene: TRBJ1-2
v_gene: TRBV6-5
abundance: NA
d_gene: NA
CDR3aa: CASSPQANYGYTF
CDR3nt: TGTGCCAGCAGTCCTCAGGCTAACTATGGCTACACCTTC

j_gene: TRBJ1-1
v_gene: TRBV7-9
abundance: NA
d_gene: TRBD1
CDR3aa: CASSPAGGTEAFF
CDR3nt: TGTGCCAGCAGCCCGGCAGGGGGGACTGAAGCTTTCTTT

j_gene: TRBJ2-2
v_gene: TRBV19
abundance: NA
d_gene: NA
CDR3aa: CASSIGGRAGELFF
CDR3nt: TGTGCCAGTAGTATCGGGGGGCGCGCCGGGGAGCTGTTTTTT